The 2 T cell receptor beta chains below come from one sample, sequenced in a study of shared clonotypes between healthy human individuals. Only in-frame clones appear in the TCRdb table, and some are missing; sequencing was by immunoSEQ multiplex PCR. Of about 2.1 million clones listed, about 92% are singletons. Naivety among CD8 cells was defined by CD45RO negativity and positive CCR7 selection, thereby excluding terminally differentiated effector memory CD45RA+ cells. Material: naive CD8+ T cells from PBMCs. The receptors come from a man younger than 30 in good health. Some clones in this sample may be carry-over from other donors' samples.

The chain links TRBV7-2 to TRBJ2-7; D not certain. The CDR3 is 13 residues long. The V and J ends lost 1 base and 3 bases respectively, with 7 bases between them. Germline V lookup: CDR1 SGHTA, CDR2 FQGNSA. The CDR3 DNA reads as TGTGCCAGCAGCTTAGTTTCTCTCTACGAGCAGTACTTC. Translated: CASSLVSLYEQYF.

This chain uses TRBV5-1 with TRBJ2-1; D gene uncertain. Germline CDR1 and CDR2: SGHRS and YFSETQ. V lost 3 bases, J lost 9 bases, and 10 bases lay in between. The CDR3 runs 12 residues. The CDR3 spells CASSYTGPEQFF. The CDR3 nucleotides are TGCGCCAGCAGCTACACGGGCCCTGAGCAGTTCTTC.